This T cell receptor (beta chain) originates from a study of CD8+ T cells in alopecia areata. Peripheral blood and lesional scalp punch biopsies came from alopecia areata patients. This CDR3 is built from 13 residues. Germline V gene lookup returns CDR1 SGHDT and CDR2 YYEEEE. V was pared by 3 bases and J by 1 base, with 7 bases between. Extraction and reverse transcription of RNA yielded cDNA as the sequencing template. TCRdb's copy holds only in-frame clones and misses some; the assay was immunoSEQ multiplex PCR. The sample includes 90,000 to 130,000 clones, 50% to 70% seen only once; the top ten take roughly 25%. About this clone itself: The antigen is undetermined.

Study-wide points: Normal-skin resident alphabeta T cells also appear among scalp sample sequences. Relative to mice, TCR sharing across patients was less clear, a difference possibly HLA-related. Higher clonality and more expanded CD8+ clones appeared in lesional than normal scalp.

The chain recombines TRBV5-6 with TRBJ1-1; D remains unclear. This receptor was taken from a human donor with alopecia areata. Material: NKG2D-low CD8+ T cells sorted from blood. DNA for the CDR3: TGTGCCAGCAGCTCGAACTGGAACACTGAAGCTTTCTTT. Protein: CASSSNWNTEAFF.